This T cell receptor beta chain derives from a study of blood T cell repertoires in COVID-19 (dated by TCRdb to 2019 to 2021). Study-wide context: Samples from collaborators originated in the United States, Italy and Spain and spanned both the acute and convalescent phases of COVID-19. The material from the prospective study consisted of cDNA or gDNA derived from T cells, B-cell-depleted T cells, or PBMCs. The dataset comprised deeply sampled blood TCRbeta repertoires from subjects exposed to, actively infected with, or recovered from COVID-19. The repertoires were released in a freely available public database intended as a resource for research on the immune response to SARS-CoV-2. Samples came from the ongoing ImmuneRACE study (first 160 participants) plus 1,254 subjects from 6 global collaborators. The sample metadata nearly always contained a de-identified subject ID, COVID-19 status, age in years and sex. Where HLA class I and class II types were available, the types were taken from metadata supplied by the sample provider, not from assay-based typing. The full study reports these points: How much clinical and demographic metadata was included differed by source and by participant, and the metadata was provided uncurated.

The immunoSEQ Assay, a bias-controlled multiplex PCR, was used to amplify TCRbeta CDR3 regions from genomic DNA. Per the authors' processing: The number of nucleated cells in each sample was estimated by amplification of reference gene primers within the assay. Sequence reads were collapsed and filtered to measure the absolute abundance of every unique TCRbeta CDR3 rearrangement. For each sample, productive Simpson clonality was calculated as the square root of Simpson's diversity index across productive rearrangements. The immuneACCESS repertoire file appears here via TCRdb, limited to in-frame rearrangements. These files lack a portion of the clones; in checked studies, under half of the deficit traces to unresolved V genes, and the cause of the others is not known. D and trimming come from the DNA, and the V and J calls and clone size come from that table. The sample table lists approximately 290,000 clones, roughly 91% of them with a count of one. The ten largest clones take up roughly 0.8% of the sample.

The collaborating institutions used their own protocols to collect whole blood in K2EDTA tubes. For TCRbeta analysis, collaborators shipped samples in one of three forms: frozen whole blood, isolated PBMCs, or DNA extracted from either of those sample types. The germline V end is reduced by 6 bases and the J end by 2 bases; junction bases left unmatched: 8. The CDR3, from cysteine to phenylalanine, totals 16 residues. Here the CDR3 DNA is all that survives: 48 bases in frame from base 1. Reading the germline V gene gives CDR1 SNHLY and CDR2 FYNNEI. As concerns this clone: The specificity of this receptor is unknown. No much larger clone is present one base from it, and per-base qualities are unavailable.

In this chain, TRBV2 is recombined with TRBJ2-2; 8 middle bases align to TRBD2. The specimen sequenced was peripheral blood. The sequence derives from a man between 25 and 39 years old with acute or convalescent COVID-19. The bases read TGTGCCAGCAGCGCGACTAGCGCCCGAAACACCGGGGAGCTGTTTTTT. Its protein is CASSATSARNTGELFF.